Each of the 14 T cell receptor beta chains below was sequenced from the same sample in a study of T cell responses to AZD1222 COVID-19 vaccine. Clones were sequenced by immunoSEQ multiplex PCR, and TCRdb holds only the in-frame ones, with some missing. The sample carries some 42,000 clones, over 70% recorded once. The input for sequencing was peripheral blood, taken 28 days after the second AZD1222 dose. Every receptor here comes from an adult who received the AZD1222 COVID-19 vaccine.

CDR3 region: CASSWTGELFF. DNA of the CDR3: TGCGCCAGCAGCTGGACCGGGGAGCTGTTTTTT. V and J are TRBV5-1 and TRBJ2-2; D is uncertain. Deletions cut 3 bases from V and 5 bases from J, with 2 bases between. The CDR3 is 11 amino acids. The V gene's germline CDR1 is SGHRS and CDR2 YFSETQ.

CDR3 nucleotide sequence: TGTGCCAGCAGTCCAGTAGGGGGCGCGGGCTCCTCTGGAAACACCATATATTTT. This codes for CASSPVGGAGSSGNTIYF. The chain joins TRBV6-6 to TRBJ1-3; 7 bases are shared with TRBD1. The CDR3 runs to 18 residues. The V gene's germline CDR1 is MNHNY and CDR2 SVGAGI (reference sequence). V was pared by 5 bases and J by 0 bases, with 13 bases of the junction left unmatched.

V gene TRBV6-5 combines with J gene TRBJ1-2; TRBD1 agrees at 9 bases. The germline V gene encodes CDR1 MNHEY and CDR2 SVGAGI. V lost 6 bases, J lost 5 bases, and 7 bases stayed unmatched. CDR3 size: 14 residues. DNA of the CDR3: TGTGCCAGCAGGTCGGGACAGGGAAGGTATGGCTACACCTTC. The encoded protein is CASRSGQGRYGYTF.

In nucleotides, the CDR3 is TGTGCCAGCAGAGCCGGACTGAACGTTTATGAAAAACTGTTTTTT. Protein sequence: CASRAGLNVYEKLFF. The chain recombines TRBV7-9 with TRBJ1-4; D is unclear. The CDR3 covers 15 residues. Germline CDR1 is SEHNR and CDR2 is FQNEAQ (reference sequence). With 6 bases removed from V and 6 bases from J, the gap between germline ends came to 17 bases.

The chain recombines TRBV5-4 with TRBJ1-2; D ambiguous. V lost 3 bases and J lost 5, with 14 bases in between. The CDR3 extends over 14 amino acids. Germline CDR1 SGHNT, CDR2 YYREEE (reference sequence). The CDR3 reads CASSSGPTSYGYTF. CDR3 sequence (DNA): TGTGCCAGCAGCTCGGGCCCAACTTCATATGGCTACACCTTC.

The chain employs TRBV5-1 and TRBJ2-3; D is unresolved. This CDR3 has 14 amino acids. The germline V gene encodes CDR1 SGHRS and CDR2 YFSETQ. Deletions cut 1 base from V and 6 bases from J, with 12 bases between. CDR3 amino acids: CASSLTAIMDTQYF. CDR3 coding DNA: TGCGCCAGCAGCTTGACGGCGATTATGGATACGCAGTATTTT.

The chain has TRBV2 and TRBJ1-4; D not resolved. This CDR3 region has 16 residues. V was trimmed by 2 bases and J by 3 bases, leaving 13 bases between them. CDR1 is SNHLY, CDR2 FYNNEI, per germline. CDR3 DNA: TGTGCCAGCAGTGAATCGGCCGCCTTCTCTAATGAAAAACTGTTTTTT. This sequence encodes CASSESAAFSNEKLFF.

V and J are TRBV12-5 and TRBJ1-1; no clear D. V was clipped by 4 bases and J by 1 base, with 16 bases between them. This CDR3 contains 16 residues. Per germline, CDR1 LGHNT and CDR2 FRNRAP. CDR3 DNA: TGTGCTAGTGGTTCCTCTTCGGTCGGCGGGAACACTGAAGCTTTCTTT. Its protein product is CASGSSSVGGNTEAFF.

The chain couples TRBV30 to TRBJ1-1; tentatively, D is TRBD1 (5 bases). Germline V gene sequence: CDR1 GTSNPN, CDR2 SVGIG (reference sequence). The V end was cut by 7 bases, the J end by 5 bases, with 17 bases between. The CDR3 sequence is 13 residues long. The CDR3 region has the DNA TGTGCCTTTCTGCGGGGTTGGGGGACTGAAGCTTTCTTT. Translated: CAFLRGWGTEAFF.

The V gene is TRBV28, the J gene TRBJ2-6; D is perhaps TRBD1 (7 bases). The CDR3 is made up of 18 amino acids. Per the germline V gene, CDR1 is MDHEN and CDR2 is SYDVKM. Trimming stripped 6 bases from V and 0 bases from J, with 18 bases between. DNA for the CDR3: TGTGCCAGCAGCCCAGTTCAGGGGGGCGTCTCTGGGGCCAACGTCCTGACTTTC. Translation gives CASSPVQGGVSGANVLTF.

V and J are TRBV3-1 (or the pseudogene TRBV3-2) and TRBJ2-5; 10 bases map to TRBD1. This CDR3 is built from 15 residues. Looked up from germline, CDR1 is LGHDT and CDR2 is YNNKEL (reference sequence). The J segment lost 3 bases and the V segment lost 1 base, leaving 2 bases of the junction unmatched. This CDR3 reads CASSQVGTGEETQYF. The CDR3 coding sequence is TGTGCCAGCAGCCAAGTAGGGACAGGGGAAGAGACCCAGTACTTC.

Written as DNA, the CDR3 is TGTGCCAGCAGCCGGACTAGCGGGAGCACAGATACGCAGTATTTT. Translating gives CASSRTSGSTDTQYF. The rearrangement links TRBV3-1 (or the pseudogene TRBV3-2) to TRBJ2-3; 11 nucleotides line up with TRBD2. The CDR3 length is 15 residues. V was clipped by 4 bases and J by 0 bases; unmatched bases: 0. Looked up from germline, CDR1 is LGHDT and CDR2 is YNNKEL (reference sequence).

This clone was seen only once. The V and J genes are TRBV19 and TRBJ1-4; the D is unclear. Germline values: CDR1 LNHDA, CDR2 SQIVND (reference sequence). The ends were cut back, 1 base at V and 7 bases at J, with 16 bases in the middle. This CDR3 has 16 residues. CDR3 loop: CASSIGNPGFGEKLFF. CDR3 nucleotide sequence: TGTGCCAGTAGTATAGGTAATCCGGGGTTTGGTGAAAAACTGTTTTTT.

The chain uses TRBV9 and TRBJ1-1, with D perhaps TRBD1 (6 bases). Germline CDR1 reads SGDLS; CDR2 reads YYNGEE. Deletions cut 4 bases from V and 6 bases from J, with 16 bases between. CDR3 size: 14 residues. The chain's CDR3 is CASSPTTGNAEAFF. DNA of the CDR3: TGTGCCAGCAGCCCTACCACAGGGAATGCTGAAGCTTTCTTT.